The clone carrying this T cell receptor beta chain was observed many times. The antigen is not known. Authors' data handling: Clinicopathological groups supplied CDR3 differences that were used to build a distant-metastasis classifier for papillary thyroid cancer. Through MiXCR, TCRdb re-clonotyped the PCR reads. What appears here as the V and J calls and clone size reflects TCRdb's work, not the paper's. Altogether about 70,000 clones are present, roughly 18% being singletons, with the ten largest covering roughly 13%. The entry originates in a study of metastatic and nonmetastatic thyroid tumors. The overall study: Repertoire comparison spanned blood and tumor or nodule tissue of malignant and benign thyroid patients.

Prior to thyroid surgery, none of the patients had received any treatment. Study-level findings and limits: In both blood and tumor samples, TCR beta diversity was reported significantly higher for malignant than benign nodules.

The CDR3 is 16 residues long. Unmatched junction bases numbered 18, after V lost 3 bases and J lost 8 bases. Per the germline V gene, CDR1 is DFQATT and CDR2 is SNEGSKA (reference sequence). The sample comprised blood. The V gene is TRBV20-1, the J gene TRBJ1-2, with 7 bases identical to TRBD1. The TCR sequence derives from a female donor with papillary thyroid cancer or a benign thyroid nodule (not recorded which). Some clones in this sample may be carry-over from other donors' samples. The CDR3 reads CSAREGDSPGRDGYTF. As DNA, the CDR3 is TGCAGTGCTAGGGAGGGGGACAGCCCCGGTCGTGACGGCTACACCTTC.